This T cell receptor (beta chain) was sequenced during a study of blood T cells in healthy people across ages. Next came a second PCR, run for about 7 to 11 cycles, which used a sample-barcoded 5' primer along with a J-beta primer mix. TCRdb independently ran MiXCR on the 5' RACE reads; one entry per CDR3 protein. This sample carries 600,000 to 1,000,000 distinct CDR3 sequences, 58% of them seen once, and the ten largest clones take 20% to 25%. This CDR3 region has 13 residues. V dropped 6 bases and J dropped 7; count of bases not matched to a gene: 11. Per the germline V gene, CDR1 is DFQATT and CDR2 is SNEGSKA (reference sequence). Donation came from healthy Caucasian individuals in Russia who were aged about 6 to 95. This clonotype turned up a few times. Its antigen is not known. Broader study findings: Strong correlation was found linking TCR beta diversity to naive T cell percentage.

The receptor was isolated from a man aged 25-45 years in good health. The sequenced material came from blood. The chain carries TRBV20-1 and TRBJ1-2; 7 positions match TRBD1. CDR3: CSALGQLMGGYTF. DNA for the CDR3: TGCAGTGCCCTGGGACAGTTAATGGGTGGCTACACCTTC.